The sequence of this T cell receptor (beta chain) was determined in a study of post-analysis software for immune sequencing data. Looking at the study overall: Recorded subtypes: relapsing-remitting, secondary progressive, progressive-relapsing; some patients unannotated.

Prepared libraries of TCR beta cDNA carried unique molecular identifiers. TCRdb used MiXCR to reprocess the PCR reads, holding one entry per CDR3 protein. The profile shows approximately 360,000 distinct CDR3 sequences, approximately 33% of them singletons. Of note for this clonotype: The antigen remains unidentified.

The CDR3 length is 13 residues. V lost 1 base, J lost 5 bases, and 11 bases lay in between. Per germline, CDR1 DFQATT and CDR2 SNEGSKA (reference sequence). Study-wide findings and caveats: In multiple sclerosis, normalized Chao1 diversity was significantly below that of controls. There were about 5 TRBV segments more frequent in patients than controls, and TRBV5-6, TRBV5-1 and TRBV20-1 were among them. When the samples were clustered directly with F measure, those that had been prepared in the same batch showed strong co-clustering.

The TCR comes from a girl aged 10-17 years with multiple sclerosis. J is TRBJ2-5 and V is TRBV20-1; maybe TRBD1 (6 bases). The sequenced sample consisted of blood. For the CDR3, the DNA is TGCAGTGCTAGAGGACAGGTTGAGGAGACCCAGTACTTC. Translating it yields CSARGQVEETQYF.